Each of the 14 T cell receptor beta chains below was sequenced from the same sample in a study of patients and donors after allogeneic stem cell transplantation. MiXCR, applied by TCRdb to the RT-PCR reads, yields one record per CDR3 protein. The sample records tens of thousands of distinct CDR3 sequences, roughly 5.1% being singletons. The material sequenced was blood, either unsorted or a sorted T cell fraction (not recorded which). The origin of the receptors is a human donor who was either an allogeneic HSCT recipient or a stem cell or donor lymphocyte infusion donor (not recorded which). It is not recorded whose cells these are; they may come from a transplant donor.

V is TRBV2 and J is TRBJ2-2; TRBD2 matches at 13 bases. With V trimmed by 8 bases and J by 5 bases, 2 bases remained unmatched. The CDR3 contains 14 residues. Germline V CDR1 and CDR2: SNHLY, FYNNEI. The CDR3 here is CASGLAGATGELFF. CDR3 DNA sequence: TGTGCCAGCGGACTAGCGGGAGCAACCGGGGAGCTGTTTTTT.

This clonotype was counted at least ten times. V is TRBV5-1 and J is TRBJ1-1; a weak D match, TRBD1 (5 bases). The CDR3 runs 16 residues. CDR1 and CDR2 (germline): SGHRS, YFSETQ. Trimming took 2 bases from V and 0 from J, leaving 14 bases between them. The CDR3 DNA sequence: TGCGCCAGCAGCTTAGGTTGGACAAGCATGAACACTGAAGCTTTCTTT. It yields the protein CASSLGWTSMNTEAFF.

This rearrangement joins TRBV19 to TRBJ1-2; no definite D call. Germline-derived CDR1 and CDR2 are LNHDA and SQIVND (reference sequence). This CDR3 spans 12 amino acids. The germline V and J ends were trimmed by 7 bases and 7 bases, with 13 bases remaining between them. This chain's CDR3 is CASNRGSGGYTF. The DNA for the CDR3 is TGTGCCAGTAATCGGGGAAGTGGTGGCTACACCTTC.

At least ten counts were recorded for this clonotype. Written as DNA, the CDR3 is TGTGCCAGCAGCTTCCCCCGGGACAGGTCCCTATCTGGGTACGAGCAGTACTTC. Translation: CASSFPRDRSLSGYEQYF. The V gene is TRBV11-1, the J gene TRBJ2-7; 8 bases are shared with TRBD1. V lost 3 bases and J lost 4; bases outside the gene matches: 17. Germline loops: CDR1 SGHAT, CDR2 FQDESV (reference sequence). This CDR3 is built from 18 residues. Supplemented by reference TRBV11-1 and TRBJ2-7, the full variable domain reads EAEVAQSPRYKITEKSQAVAFWCDPISGHATLYWYRQILGQGPELLVQFQDESVVDDSQLPKDRFSAERLKGVDSTLKIQPAELGDSAMYLCASSFPRDRSLSGYEQYFGPGTRLTVT.

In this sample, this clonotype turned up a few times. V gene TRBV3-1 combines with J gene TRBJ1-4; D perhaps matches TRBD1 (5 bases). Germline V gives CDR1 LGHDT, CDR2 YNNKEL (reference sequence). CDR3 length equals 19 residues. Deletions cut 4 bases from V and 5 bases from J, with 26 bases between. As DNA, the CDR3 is TGTGCCAGCAGCCCCTCGACAGCCTCATTCCACCCCCACAATGAAAAACTGTTTTTT. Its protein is CASSPSTASFHPHNEKLFF. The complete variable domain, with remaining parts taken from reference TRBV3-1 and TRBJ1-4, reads DTAVSQTPKYLVTQMGNDKSIKCEQNLGHDTMYWYKQDSKKFLKIMFSYNNKELIINETVPNRFSPKSPDKAHLNLHINSLELGDSAVYFCASSPSTASFHPHNEKLFFGSGTQLSVL.

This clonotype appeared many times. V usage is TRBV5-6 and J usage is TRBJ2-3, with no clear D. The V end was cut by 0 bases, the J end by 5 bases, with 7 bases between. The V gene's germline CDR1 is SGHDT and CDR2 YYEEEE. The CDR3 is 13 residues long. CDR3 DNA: TGTGCCAGCAGCTTGGGGAGTGGAGATACGCAGTATTTT. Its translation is CASSLGSGDTQYF.

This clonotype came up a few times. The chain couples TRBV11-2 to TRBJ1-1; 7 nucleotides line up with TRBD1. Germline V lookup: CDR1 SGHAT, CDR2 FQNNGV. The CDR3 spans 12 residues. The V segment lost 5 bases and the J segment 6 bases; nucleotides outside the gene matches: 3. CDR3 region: CASSQGTAEAFF. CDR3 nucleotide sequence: TGTGCCAGCAGCCAAGGGACAGCTGAAGCTTTCTTT. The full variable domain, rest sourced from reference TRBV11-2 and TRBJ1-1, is EAGVAQSPRYKIIEKRQSVAFWCNPISGHATLYWYQQILGQGPKLLIQFQNNGVVDDSQLPKDRFSAERLKGVDSTLKIQPAKLEDSAVYLCASSQGTAEAFFGQGTRLTVV.

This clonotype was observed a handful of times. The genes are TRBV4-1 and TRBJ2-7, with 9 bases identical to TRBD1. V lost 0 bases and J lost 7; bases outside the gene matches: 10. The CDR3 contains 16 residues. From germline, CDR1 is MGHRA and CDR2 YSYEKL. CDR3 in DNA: TGCGCCAGCAGCCAAGATAGGGGGACAGGGAAATATGAGCAGTACTTC. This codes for CASSQDRGTGKYEQYF.

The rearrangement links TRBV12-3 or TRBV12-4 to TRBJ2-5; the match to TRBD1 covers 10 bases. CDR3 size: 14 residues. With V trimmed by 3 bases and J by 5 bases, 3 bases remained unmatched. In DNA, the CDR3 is TGTGCCAGCAGTTTTGGACAGGGGGTCGAGACCCAGTACTTC. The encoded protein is CASSFGQGVETQYF.

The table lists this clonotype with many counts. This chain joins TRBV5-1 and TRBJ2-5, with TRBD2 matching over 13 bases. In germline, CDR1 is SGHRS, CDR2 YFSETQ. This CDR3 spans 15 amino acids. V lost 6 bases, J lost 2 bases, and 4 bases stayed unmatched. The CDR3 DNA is TGCGCCAGCAACCCACTAGCGGGAGGGCAAGAGACCCAGTACTTC. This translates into CASNPLAGGQETQYF.

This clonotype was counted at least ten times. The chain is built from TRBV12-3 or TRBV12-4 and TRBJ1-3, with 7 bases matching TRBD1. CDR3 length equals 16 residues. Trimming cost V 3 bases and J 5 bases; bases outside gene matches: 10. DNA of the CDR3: TGTGCCAGCAGTTTCCGCCAGGGGGACAGACGAAACACCATATATTTT. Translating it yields CASSFRQGDRRNTIYF.

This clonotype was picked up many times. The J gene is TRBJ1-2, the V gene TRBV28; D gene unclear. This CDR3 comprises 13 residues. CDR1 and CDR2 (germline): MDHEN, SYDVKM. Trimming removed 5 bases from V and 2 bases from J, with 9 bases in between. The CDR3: CASSQDGNYGYTF. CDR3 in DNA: TGTGCCAGCAGTCAGGACGGCAACTATGGCTACACCTTC.

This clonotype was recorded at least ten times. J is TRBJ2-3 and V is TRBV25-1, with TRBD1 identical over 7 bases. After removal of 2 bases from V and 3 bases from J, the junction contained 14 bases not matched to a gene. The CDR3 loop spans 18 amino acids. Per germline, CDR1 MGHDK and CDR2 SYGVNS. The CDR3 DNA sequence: TGTGCCAGCAGTGAACCGACCATACCGGGACAGAGAACAGATACGCAGTATTTT. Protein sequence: CASSEPTIPGQRTDTQYF.

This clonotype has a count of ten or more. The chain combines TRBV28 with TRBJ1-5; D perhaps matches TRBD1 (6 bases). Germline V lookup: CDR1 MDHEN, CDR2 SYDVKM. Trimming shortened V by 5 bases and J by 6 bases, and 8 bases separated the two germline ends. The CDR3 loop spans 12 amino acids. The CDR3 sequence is CASSNRAQPQHF. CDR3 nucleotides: TGTGCCAGCAGTAACAGGGCTCAGCCCCAGCATTTT.